The clone carrying this T cell receptor beta chain was found once. Sequenced by immunoSEQ multiplex PCR; TCRdb stores in-frame clones only, minus some. In the table there are 13,000 or so clones, about 70% of which are singletons. This sample was taken from a study of OX40 agonist ivuxolimab in advanced cancers. Trimming left V 2 bases short and J 7 bases short, with 6 bases between. CDR1 MDHEN and CDR2 SYDVKM come from the germline V gene. The CDR3 runs to 12 residues. This chain connects TRBV28 to TRBJ2-1; unclear D gene. The sequenced sample was CD4+ or CD8+ T cells sorted from blood, obtained in a trial of the OX40 agonist ivuxolimab. The TCR sequence derives from an adult with an advanced solid tumor such as melanoma, head and neck, liver or kidney cancer. The CDR3 loop reads CASSLAWNEQFF. Written as DNA, the CDR3 is TGTGCCAGCAGTTTAGCGTGGAATGAGCAGTTCTTC.